The 21 T cell receptor beta chains listed next were all sequenced from one sample in a study of siplizumab effects on memory and regulatory T cells. Sequencing used immunoSEQ multiplex PCR; TCRdb keeps in-frame clones, though not all of them. The repertoire includes about 120,000 clones, approximately 94% of them detected once, and roughly 1.8% sits in the top ten. Sequences were obtained from non-Treg CD4+ T cells sorted from blood. The receptors stem from a human donor in good health.

This rearrangement joins TRBV27 to TRBJ2-5; 7 bases are a match to TRBD2. Germline V gene sequence: CDR1 MNHEY, CDR2 SMNVEV (reference sequence). The junction had 9 bases not matched to a gene; V was cut back by 2 bases and J by 6 bases. The CDR3 loop spans 15 amino acids. Here the CDR3 DNA reads TGTGCCAGCAGTTTAAACAGCGGGATAGAAAAGACCCAGTACTTC. This codes for CASSLNSGIEKTQYF.

V and J are TRBV7-9 and TRBJ1-4, with D perhaps matching TRBD1 (5 bases). The V end lost 7 bases, the J end lost 4 bases, and 22 bases lay between the germline ends. CDR1 is SEHNR, CDR2 FQNEAQ, per germline (reference sequence). CDR3 size: 17 residues. The CDR3 coding sequence is TGTGCCAGCACCTTGTGGGGACTCTTAGGGGATAATGAAAAACTGTTTTTT. Its translation: CASTLWGLLGDNEKLFF.

The DNA for the CDR3 is TGTGCCAGCAGGCAGACAGGGCTTGGGGCCAACGTCCTGACTTTC. It codes for CASRQTGLGANVLTF. The chain recombines TRBV27 with TRBJ2-6; TRBD1 aligns across 7 bases. Germline trimming cut 6 bases from V and 3 bases from J; bases unmatched to any gene: 5. The germline gives CDR1 MNHEY, CDR2 SMNVEV (reference sequence). The CDR3 runs to 15 residues.

This clone was picked up one time. V and J are TRBV6-5 and TRBJ2-2; D tentatively reads TRBD1 or TRBD2 (5 bases each). Germline V lookup: CDR1 MNHEY, CDR2 SVGAGI. The V end lost 0 bases, the J end lost 5 bases, and 13 bases lay between the germline ends. This CDR3 spans 16 amino acids. The CDR3 loop reads CASSYSSGSPTGELFF. The CDR3, as DNA: TGTGCCAGCAGTTACTCTTCAGGGAGCCCAACCGGGGAGCTGTTTTTT.

The rearrangement joins TRBV5-1 to TRBJ2-3; TRBD1 or TRBD2 may be the D gene (6 bases each). Trimming removed 2 bases from V and 9 bases from J, with 19 bases in between. CDR1 is SGHRS and CDR2 is YFSETQ in the germline V gene. The length of the CDR3 is 15 residues. The CDR3: CASSFSRGRQETQYF. CDR3 coding DNA: TGCGCCAGCAGCTTTTCCCGGGGGCGACAGGAGACGCAGTATTTT.

Points on this clone: Other DNA variants within this sample encode the same CDR3. The rearrangement joins TRBV18 to TRBJ2-5; D unresolved. This CDR3 is built from 12 residues. Trimming pared 2 bases from V and 5 bases from J, leaving 6 bases between. The germline gives CDR1 KGHSH, CDR2 LQKENI. The chain's CDR3 is CASSPLGETQYF. CDR3 sequence (DNA): TGTGCCAGCTCACCATTGGGGGAGACCCAGTACTTC.

The V gene is TRBV5-1, the J gene TRBJ1-2; D uncertain. This CDR3 is 14 amino acids long. V was clipped by 4 bases and J by 3 bases, with 13 bases between them. CDR1 is SGHRS and CDR2 is YFSETQ in the germline V gene. The CDR3 sequence: CASSNIPGDYGYTF. The CDR3 DNA reads TGCGCCAGCAGCAACATTCCAGGAGACTATGGCTACACCTTC.

The gene calls are TRBV7-9 and TRBJ1-1; the match to TRBD1 covers 8 bases. This CDR3 has 14 residues. CDR1 and CDR2 from the germline V gene are SEHNR and FQNEAQ (reference sequence). V gave up 5 bases and J gave up 4 bases; unmatched junction bases: 6. CDR3 nucleotides: TGTGCCAGCAGCAAAACTACAGGGGGCACTGAAGCTTTCTTT. Translation: CASSKTTGGTEAFF.

V and J are TRBV7-9 and TRBJ2-7; D gene ambiguous. This CDR3 contains 14 residues. Germline V lookup: CDR1 SEHNR, CDR2 FQNEAQ (reference sequence). The V and J ends lost 3 bases and 0 bases respectively, with 9 bases between them. The CDR3 nucleotides read TGTGCCAGCAGCTTCTCGAGGAGCTCCTACGAGCAGTACTTC. Translating it yields CASSFSRSSYEQYF.

The chain combines TRBV6-6 with TRBJ2-7; 8 positions match TRBD1. The CDR3 loop spans 13 amino acids. J was trimmed by 6 bases and V by 6 bases; bases with no gene match: 7. The V gene's germline CDR1 is MNHNY and CDR2 SVGAGI (reference sequence). The CDR3 sequence: CASRKITGGEQYF. CDR3 coding DNA: TGTGCCAGCAGAAAAATCACAGGGGGCGAGCAGTACTTC.

This chain links TRBV7-2 with TRBJ1-1; TRBD1 agrees at 9 bases. The CDR3 contains 17 residues. CDR1 and CDR2 (germline): SGHTA, FQGNSA. The V gene end was trimmed by 4 bases and the J gene end by 4 bases; junction bases not matched to a gene: 13. The CDR3 DNA sequence: TGTGCCAGCAGCTCGTTCCCGGGACAGGGCCTGGGCACTGAAGCTTTCTTT. Translation gives CASSSFPGQGLGTEAFF.

The rearrangement joins TRBV7-7 to TRBJ2-1, with TRBD1 matching over 10 bases. CDR3 length: 15 residues. The junction had 3 bases not matched to a gene; V was cut back by 1 base and J by 6 bases. The V gene's germline CDR1 is SSHAT and CDR2 FNYEAQ (reference sequence). The CDR3 sequence is CASSLGQGARNEQFF. In DNA, the CDR3 is TGTGCCAGCAGCTTAGGACAGGGGGCGCGCAATGAGCAGTTCTTC.

The CDR3: CASSDRGNYGYTF. Written as DNA, the CDR3 is TGTGCCAGTAGTGACAGGGGAAACTATGGCTACACCTTC. The V call is TRBV19, the J call TRBJ1-2; 8 positions match TRBD1. The germline V gene encodes CDR1 LNHDA and CDR2 SQIVND (reference sequence). The CDR3 length is 13 residues. The junction had 1 base not matched to a gene; V was cut back by 5 bases and J by 2 bases.

The CDR3 sequence: CASRAGGSTEAFF. CDR3 in DNA: TGTGCCAGCAGAGCAGGGGGTAGCACTGAAGCTTTCTTT. This sequence joins TRBV2 and TRBJ1-1, with 7 bases matching TRBD1. Trimming took 6 bases from V and 4 from J; bases not matched to a gene: 5. The germline V gene has CDR1 SNHLY and CDR2 FYNNEI. The CDR3 is made up of 13 amino acids.

The chain uses TRBV5-1 and TRBJ2-3, with 8 bases matching TRBD2. Losses at the gene ends were 1 base for V and 3 bases for J; bases not matched to a gene: 7. Germline-derived CDR1 and CDR2 are SGHRS and YFSETQ. This CDR3 region has 16 residues. The CDR3 protein is CASSLLSGRSTDTQYF. CDR3 coding DNA: TGCGCCAGCAGCTTGTTGAGCGGGAGATCGACAGATACGCAGTATTTT.

This clone was recorded once. V and J are TRBV7-2 and TRBJ2-2; D gene unclear. The germline gives CDR1 SGHTA, CDR2 FQGNSA. This CDR3 contains 12 residues. Trimming left V 3 bases short and J 5 bases short, with 4 bases between. The DNA of the CDR3 is TGTGCCAGCAGCTTTTTGACCGGGGAGCTGTTTTTT. Protein sequence: CASSFLTGELFF. Supplemented by reference TRBV7-2 and TRBJ2-2, the full variable domain reads GAGVSQSPSNKVTEKGKDVELRCDPISGHTALYWYRQSLGQGLEFLIYFQGNSAPDKSGLPSDRFSAERTGGSVSTLTIQRTQQEDSAVYLCASSFLTGELFFGEGSRLTVL.

Here the CDR3 DNA reads TGTGCCAGCAGTTTAACAGGGGAGGGCTACACCTTC. Protein: CASSLTGEGYTF. The genes are TRBV2 and TRBJ1-2, with 7 bases that match TRBD1. Germline CDR1 SNHLY, CDR2 FYNNEI. Trimming cost V 5 bases and J 8 bases; bases outside gene matches: 5. This CDR3 contains 12 residues.

CDR3 nucleotide sequence: TGTGCCAGCAGCCTCGCAGGGAACACTGAAGCTTTCTTT. It specifies CASSLAGNTEAFF. The chain employs TRBV9 and TRBJ1-1; D call uncertain. The CDR3 runs to 13 residues. Deletions cut 4 bases from V and 1 base from J, with 8 bases between. Germline V gives CDR1 SGDLS, CDR2 YYNGEE.

This clone was seen only once. The J gene is TRBJ1-5, the V gene TRBV5-4; no definite D call. In germline, CDR1 is SGHNT, CDR2 YYREEE (reference sequence). The CDR3 extends over 15 amino acids. V was shortened by 1 base and J by 0 bases, with 8 bases between the two germline ends. DNA of the CDR3: TGTGCCAGCAGCTTGACGGTTTATAGCAATCAGCCCCAGCATTTT. Translating gives CASSLTVYSNQPQHF.

This clone was detected only a few times. The chain combines TRBV2 with TRBJ1-3; D is possibly TRBD1 (6 bases). Germline V CDR1 and CDR2: SNHLY, FYNNEI. V dropped 6 bases and J dropped 11 bases, with 26 bases sitting between them. This CDR3 region has 16 residues. The CDR3 sequence is CASRVGQSNTQSAIYF. CDR3 coding DNA: TGTGCCAGCAGAGTAGGACAGTCTAATACTCAGTCCGCCATATATTTT.

The V gene is TRBV9, the J gene TRBJ1-1; 7 bases fit TRBD1. Germline CDR1 SGDLS, CDR2 YYNGEE. The CDR3 length is 14 residues. V was pared by 4 bases and J by 7 bases, with 10 bases of the junction left unmatched. CDR3 loop: CASSSRTGGLEAFF. In nucleotides, the CDR3 is TGTGCCAGCAGCTCCCGGACAGGTGGGCTTGAAGCTTTCTTT. The variable domain in full, with the rest retrieved from reference TRBV9 and TRBJ1-1, is DSGVTQTPKHLITATGQRVTLRCSPRSGDLSVYWYQQSLDQGLQFLIQYYNGEERAKGNILERFSAQQFPDLHSELNLSSLELGDSALYFCASSSRTGGLEAFFGQGTRLTVV.